Below are 25 T cell receptor beta chains sequenced from a single sample in a study of beta chain features in type 1 diabetes (dated by TCRdb to between 2018 and 2020). Receptor libraries were prepared by the immunoSEQ multiplex PCR assay. The entire amount of isolated RNA was reverse transcribed using the High Capacity cDNA Reverse Transcription Kit, so the sequenced TCRB transcripts were expressed ones. Entries here come from immuneACCESS through TCRdb and include only in-frame sequences with V and J called. Some clones fail to appear in such tables; in the studies checked, an unresolved V gene covers under half of the shortfall, and the cause of the remainder is unknown. For this sample the table gives fewer than 200,000 clones, of which about 8.1% were detected only once. The top ten clonotypes cover approximately 0.65% of the sample. Sequencing was performed on central memory CD4+ T cells from blood. The origin of the receptors is a man between 18 and 29 years old in good health.

This clone was detected a few times. The J gene is TRBJ2-2, the V gene TRBV5-4, with TRBD2 matching 11 bases. The germline CDR1 and CDR2 sequences are SGHNT and YYREEE (reference sequence). The V gene end was trimmed by 3 bases and the J gene end by 7 bases; junction bases not matched to a gene: 17. CDR3 length: 19 residues. The CDR3 nucleotides read TGTGCCAGCAGCTCGAACTCCCCCTCTAGCGGGAGGTGGGGCGGGGAGCTGTTTTTT. Its translation: CASSSNSPSSGRWGGELFF.

In its sample, this clone was seen many times. The chain couples TRBV7-9 to TRBJ2-7; tentatively, D is TRBD1 (6 bases). Looked up from germline, CDR1 is SEHNR and CDR2 is FQNEAQ (reference sequence). V was clipped by 6 bases and J by 0 bases, with 12 bases between them. This CDR3 is 14 amino acids long. CDR3 sequence (DNA): TGTGCCAGCAGGGGCGGCAGGGGCTCCTACGAGCAGTACTTC. It encodes CASRGGRGSYEQYF.

This chain connects TRBV11-2 to TRBJ2-1; TRBD2 agrees at 8 bases. Per the germline V gene, CDR1 is SGHAT and CDR2 is FQNNGV. V gave up 6 bases and J gave up 5 bases; unmatched junction bases: 9. CDR3 length equals 15 residues. The CDR3 spells CASSGASGRDNEQFF. The CDR3 nucleotides are TGTGCCAGCAGTGGGGCTAGCGGGCGAGACAATGAGCAGTTCTTC.

This clone came up a few times. The J gene is TRBJ2-1, the V gene TRBV7-3; D is possibly TRBD2 (5 bases). Germline values: CDR1 SGHTA, CDR2 FQGTGA. CDR3 length: 14 residues. V was cut by 6 bases and J by 1 base, with 10 bases left in between. CDR3 residues: CASSPPGSYNEQFF. For the CDR3, the DNA is TGTGCCAGCAGTCCCCCGGGATCCTACAATGAGCAGTTCTTC.

This chain uses TRBV7-9 with TRBJ1-5; 8 nucleotides align to TRBD1. The CDR3 consists of 15 residues. Unmatched junction bases numbered 8, after V lost 4 bases and J lost 6 bases. The V gene's germline CDR1 is SEHNR and CDR2 FQNEAQ (reference sequence). This chain's CDR3 is CASSSRTGRGQPQHF. The CDR3 DNA follows: TGTGCCAGCAGCTCGCGGACAGGGCGGGGTCAGCCCCAGCATTTT.

In this sample, this clone turned up many times. The rearrangement links TRBV11-1 to TRBJ2-5; TRBD2 matches 11 bases. The germline V gene has CDR1 SGHAT and CDR2 FQDESV (reference sequence). The CDR3 is 13 amino acids. V lost 6 bases and J lost 5; bases outside the gene matches: 2. The CDR3 DNA reads as TGTGCCAGCAGAATAGCGGGAGGGGAGACCCAGTACTTC. This encodes CASRIAGGETQYF.

The chain combines TRBV5-4 with TRBJ2-5; the match to TRBD2 covers 7 bases. Germline V gene sequence: CDR1 SGHNT, CDR2 YYREEE (reference sequence). The CDR3 consists of 15 residues. Trimming at V came to 3 bases and at J to 4 bases, leaving 9 bases not matched to a gene. CDR3 DNA: TGTGCCAGCAGCTCCCCTTTGGGAGGGCGAGAGACCCAGTACTTC. Translated: CASSSPLGGRETQYF. The whole variable domain, filled in from reference TRBV5-4 and TRBJ2-5, reads ETGVTQSPTHLIKTRGQQVTLRCSSQSGHNTVSWYQQALGQGPQFIFQYYREEENGRGNFPPRFSGLQFPNYSSELNVNALELDDSALYLCASSSPLGGRETQYFGPGTRLLVL.

This clone has only a few counts. The chain carries TRBV6-1 and TRBJ2-3; TRBD2 is a possible D gene (6 bases). Trimming removed 6 bases from V and 8 bases from J, with 9 bases in between. The CDR3 is 11 residues long. The germline CDR1 and CDR2 sequences are MNHNS and SASEGT. The CDR3 DNA sequence: TGTGCCAGCAGCCACGGGGGTACGCAGTATTTT. It specifies CASSHGGTQYF.

The V call is TRBV5-6, the J call TRBJ2-5; 7 nucleotides align to TRBD1. The J call could be wrong; TRBJ2-7 is a better fit for the DNA end. The CDR3 spans 15 residues. The germline V gene has CDR1 SGHDT and CDR2 YYEEEE. CDR3 region: CASSLGQDGSYEQYF. The CDR3 DNA sequence: TGTGCCAGCAGCCTCGGACAGGACGGCTCCTACGAGCAGTACTTC.

This clone has just a few counts. This chain links TRBV28 with TRBJ1-5; D is perhaps TRBD1 (6 bases). Trimming stripped 2 bases from V and 2 bases from J, with 13 bases between. The CDR3 contains 16 residues. CDR1 and CDR2 from the germline V gene are MDHEN and SYDVKM. This chain's CDR3 is CASSLRGGGRNQPQHF. CDR3 DNA: TGTGCCAGCAGTTTAAGGGGGGGAGGACGCAATCAGCCCCAGCATTTT.

The chain uses TRBV5-4 and TRBJ2-3; possibly TRBD2 for D (8 bases). Trimming left V 4 bases short and J 2 bases short, with 14 bases between. Germline loops: CDR1 SGHNT, CDR2 YYREEE (reference sequence). The length of the CDR3 is 15 residues. CDR3 nucleotide sequence: TGTGCCAGCAGCCCGGGAGGGGGCACCACAGATACGCAGTATTTT. The encoded protein is CASSPGGGTTDTQYF.

This clone appeared many times. This chain uses TRBV7-2 with TRBJ2-1; weak D call: TRBD1 (6 bases). The V and J ends lost 1 base and 5 bases respectively, with 12 bases between them. This CDR3 comprises 15 residues. Germline values: CDR1 SGHTA, CDR2 FQGNSA. CDR3 DNA sequence: TGTGCCAGCAGCTTAGTCGGACAGCCTAACAATGAGCAGTTCTTC. Translation: CASSLVGQPNNEQFF.

In this sample, this clone turned up a few times. The CDR3 nucleotides are TGCGCCAGCAGCTTGTTCGCTAGCGGGATGACGCGGTCCTACAATGAGCAGTTCTTC. Encoded protein: CASSLFASGMTRSYNEQFF. This chain uses TRBV5-1 with TRBJ2-1; 9 bases fit TRBD2. The CDR3 has 19 amino acids. Trimming removed 1 base from V and 1 base from J; junction bases left unmatched: 12. Germline V gene lookup returns CDR1 SGHRS and CDR2 YFSETQ.

This chain joins TRBV7-2 and TRBJ1-2; 7 positions match TRBD1. The CDR3 sequence is 14 residues long. V lost 5 bases and J lost 2; bases outside the gene matches: 5. CDR1 SGHTA and CDR2 FQGNSA come from the germline V gene. CDR3 amino acids: CASSAGQRNYGYTF. DNA of the CDR3: TGTGCCAGCAGCGCGGGACAGAGAAACTATGGCTACACCTTC. Based on the CDR3 plus reference TRBV7-2 and TRBJ1-2, the full variable domain is GAGVSQSPSNKVTEKGKDVELRCDPISGHTALYWYRQSLGQGLEFLIYFQGNSAPDKSGLPSDRFSAERTGGSVSTLTIQRTQQEDSAVYLCASSAGQRNYGYTFGSGTRLTVV.

This clone was counted at least ten times. The chain joins TRBV6-6 to TRBJ1-5; 8 bases match TRBD1. Germline V gene data show CDR1 as MNHNY and CDR2 as SVGAGI (reference sequence). With 6 bases clipped from V and 4 bases from J, the junction kept 8 bases outside the gene matches. The length of the CDR3 is 15 residues. The CDR3 is CASRPTGELNQPQHF. Here the CDR3 DNA reads TGTGCCAGCAGGCCGACAGGGGAACTTAATCAGCCCCAGCATTTT.

V gene TRBV9 combines with J gene TRBJ2-7; 7 bases map to TRBD2. This CDR3 contains 15 residues. With V trimmed by 3 bases and J by 2 bases, 8 bases remained unmatched. The germline gives CDR1 SGDLS, CDR2 YYNGEE. The CDR3: CASSASSGPTYEQYF. DNA for the CDR3: TGTGCCAGCAGCGCTTCTAGCGGACCTACCTACGAGCAGTACTTC.

The table lists this clone with many counts. The V gene is TRBV4-3, the J gene TRBJ1-2; D is ambiguous. V lost 3 bases and J 5 bases, leaving 13 bases between the germline ends. This CDR3 is 14 amino acids long. Germline V gene data show CDR1 as LGHNA and CDR2 as YSLEER. The CDR3 DNA follows: TGCGCCAGCAGCCAGAGACGGAGTCAATATGGCTACACCTTC. Protein product: CASSQRRSQYGYTF.

This clone was observed a handful of times. This chain uses TRBV28 with TRBJ2-7, with 8 bases matching TRBD2. This CDR3 is 14 amino acids long. V dropped 10 bases and J dropped 6; count of bases not matched to a gene: 14. The germline CDR1 and CDR2 sequences are MDHEN and SYDVKM. The CDR3: CAIDRIAGPLEQYF. DNA for the CDR3: TGTGCCATCGATAGAATAGCGGGGCCCCTCGAGCAGTACTTC.

The genes are TRBV29-1 and TRBJ1-2; D not certain. Germline V lookup: CDR1 SQVTM, CDR2 ANQGSEA. Trimming shortened V by 6 bases and J by 6 bases, and 14 bases separated the two germline ends. This CDR3 is built from 12 residues. Here the CDR3 DNA reads TGCAGCGTGCTAGAGAGAACACATGGCTACACCTTC. Translation: CSVLERTHGYTF.

The chain has TRBV28 and TRBJ1-3; TRBD1 matches 9 bases. Germline V gives CDR1 MDHEN, CDR2 SYDVKM. The CDR3 is 18 amino acids. With 4 bases clipped from V and 0 bases from J, the junction kept 10 bases outside the gene matches. CDR3 in amino acids: CASSSLGTGPRSGNTIYF. The CDR3 bases are TGTGCCAGCAGTTCACTAGGGACAGGGCCCCGCTCTGGAAACACCATATATTTT.

This clone has more than one count but fewer than ten. This chain connects TRBV19 to TRBJ2-5, with 9 bases that match TRBD1. The ends lost 3 bases at V and 0 bases at J; junction bases unmatched: 14. Germline-derived CDR1 and CDR2 are LNHDA and SQIVND (reference sequence). The CDR3 has 19 residues. The CDR3, as DNA: TGTGCCAGTAGTATGGACCGGGACAGGGTTAAGGGCGACCAAGAGACCCAGTACTTC. This encodes CASSMDRDRVKGDQETQYF.

The CDR3 is CASSLEQGLGEQYF. As DNA, the CDR3 is TGCGCCAGCAGCTTGGAACAGGGACTAGGTGAGCAGTACTTC. V is TRBV5-1 and J is TRBJ2-7; the match to TRBD2 covers 8 bases. The germline V gene has CDR1 SGHRS and CDR2 YFSETQ. The CDR3 runs to 14 residues. V was pared by 0 bases and J by 7 bases, with 6 bases of the junction left unmatched.

This clone was counted between two and nine times. V is TRBV4-2 and J is TRBJ2-1; 12 nucleotides align to TRBD2. Germline values: CDR1 LGHNA, CDR2 YNFKEQ. Trimming cost V 3 bases and J 7 bases; bases outside gene matches: 4. This CDR3 is 15 amino acids long. CDR3 sequence (DNA): TGTGCCAGCAGCCAGGCTAGCGGGGGGGGAAATGAGCAGTTCTTC. It codes for CASSQASGGGNEQFF.

This clone was recorded a few times. The rearrangement links TRBV19 to TRBJ2-1, with 10 bases matching TRBD1. From germline, CDR1 is LNHDA and CDR2 SQIVND (reference sequence). Trimming removed 4 bases from V and 8 bases from J; junction bases left unmatched: 2. CDR3 length equals 13 residues. The CDR3 loop reads CASSRGTGDEQFF. The CDR3 DNA is TGTGCCAGTAGTAGGGGGACAGGGGATGAGCAGTTCTTC. Complete variable domain (other parts from reference TRBV19 and TRBJ2-1): DGGITQSPKYLFRKEGQNVTLSCEQNLNHDAMYWYRQDPGQGLRLIYYSQIVNDFQKGDIAEGYSVSREKKESFPLTVTSAQKNPTAFYLCASSRGTGDEQFFGPGTRLTVL.

The chain has TRBV4-3 and TRBJ2-3; the match to TRBD2 covers 9 bases. The CDR3 extends over 15 amino acids. Germline V gene data show CDR1 as LGHNA and CDR2 as YSLEER. With 4 bases clipped from V and 5 bases from J, the junction kept 7 bases outside the gene matches. The CDR3 coding sequence is TGCGCCAGCAGCCGAAGGGAACTAGCGGGAGATACGCAGTATTTT. Translating it yields CASSRRELAGDTQYF.